This TCR beta chain was profiled in a study of regulatory T cells in long-lasting Graves disease. Whole-study results and caveats: Persistent disease favored TRBV28, TRBJ1-2 and TRBJ2-5.

The CDR3 runs 15 residues. The germline CDR1 and CDR2 sequences are SGHDN and FVKESK. V lost 5 bases to trimming and J lost 1 base, with 14 bases between them. The time point here: newly diagnosed GD, antithyroid drugs for less than 3 months. With RNA extracted from PBMCs as input, the TCR library was made. Arm-PCR of CDR3 regions and iRepertoire HTBI primers were the basis on which TCR beta libraries were built. TCRdb used MiXCR to reprocess the multiplex PCR reads, holding one entry per CDR3 protein. The top ten clones hold 23% of a sample with 420,000 or so distinct CDR3 sequences, about a sixth of them seen once. This clonotype occurred a few times. Its antigen is unknown. This sample also appeared in a second study, on T cells in Graves' hyperthyroidism and ophthalmopathy. That work adds: When the TCR CDR3 underwent first-round RT-PCR, the HTBI primer set was used. Patients with ophthalmopathy were separated from those with stable hyperthyroidism by a 13 V-J model.

The sequenced sample was peripheral blood mononuclear cells (PBMCs), obtained at new diagnosis, from a patient treated with antithyroid drugs. The clonotype comes from a woman between 18 and 29 years old with Graves disease. This chain joins TRBV14 and TRBJ2-5; D is possibly TRBD1 (6 bases). The CDR3 loop reads CASSVLAGVQETQYF. The DNA of the CDR3 is TGTGCCAGCAGCGTTCTGGCAGGGGTCCAAGAGACCCAGTACTTC.